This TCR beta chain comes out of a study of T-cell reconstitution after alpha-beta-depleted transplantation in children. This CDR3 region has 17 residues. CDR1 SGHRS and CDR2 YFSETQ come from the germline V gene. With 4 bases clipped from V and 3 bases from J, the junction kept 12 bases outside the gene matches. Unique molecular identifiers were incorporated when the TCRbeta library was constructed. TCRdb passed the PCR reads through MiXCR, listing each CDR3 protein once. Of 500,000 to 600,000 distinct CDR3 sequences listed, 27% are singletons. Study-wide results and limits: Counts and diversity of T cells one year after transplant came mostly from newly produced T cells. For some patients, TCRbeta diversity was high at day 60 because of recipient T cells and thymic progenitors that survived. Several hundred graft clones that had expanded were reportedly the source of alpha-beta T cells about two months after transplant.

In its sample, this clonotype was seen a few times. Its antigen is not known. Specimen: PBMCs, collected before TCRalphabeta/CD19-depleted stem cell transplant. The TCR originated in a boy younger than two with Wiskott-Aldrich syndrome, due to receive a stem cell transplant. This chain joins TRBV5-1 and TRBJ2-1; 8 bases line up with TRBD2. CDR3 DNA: TGCGCCAGCAGCCGTCCCAGCGGGAGCGGTAGCTACAATGAGCAGTTCTTC. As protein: CASSRPSGSGSYNEQFF.